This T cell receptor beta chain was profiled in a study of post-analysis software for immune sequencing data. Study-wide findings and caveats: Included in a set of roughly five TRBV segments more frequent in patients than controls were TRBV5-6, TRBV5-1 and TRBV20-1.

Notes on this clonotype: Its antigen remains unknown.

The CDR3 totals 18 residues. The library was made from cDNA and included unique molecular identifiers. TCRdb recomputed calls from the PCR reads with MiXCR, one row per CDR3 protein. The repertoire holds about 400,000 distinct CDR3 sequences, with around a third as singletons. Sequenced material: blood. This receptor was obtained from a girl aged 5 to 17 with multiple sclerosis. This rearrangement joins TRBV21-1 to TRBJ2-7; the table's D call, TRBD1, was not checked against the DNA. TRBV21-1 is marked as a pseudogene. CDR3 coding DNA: TGTGCCAGCAGCCCCGGGGTTCACCGGGACACGTCTTTCTACGAGCAGTACTTC. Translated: CASSPGVHRDTSFYEQYF.